This T cell receptor (beta chain) was retrieved from a study of blood T cell repertoires in COVID-19. Whole-study context: There were acute and convalescent COVID-19 samples, and they came from the United States, Italy and Spain. PBMCs, B-cell-depleted T cells, or T cells provided the cDNA or gDNA that made up the material.

This clone was found a few times. The CDR3 loop spans 17 amino acids. The germline V gene encodes CDR1 SNHLY and CDR2 FYNNEI. V shed 4 bases, J shed 2 bases, and the junction held 9 bases outside the gene matches. In the source study's methods: Counts of nucleated cells, estimated from reference gene primer amplification, were obtained. Method: immunoSEQ multiplex PCR; TCRdb's copy keeps in-frame clones and lacks some. V and J calls and clone size are copied from that table; D and trimming were computed from the DNA. This sample has 140,000 to 150,000 clones, with 70% to 90% found just once. This rearrangement joins TRBV2 to TRBJ2-2, with TRBD1 identical over 8 bases. Sequenced input: peripheral blood. This clonotype originated in a woman aged 60-70 years with COVID-19, enrolled during active disease. The DNA for the CDR3 is TGTGCCAGCAGTGGGTCAGGGGGCTATACCAACACCGGGGAGCTGTTTTTT. Its protein product is CASSGSGGYTNTGELFF.